This T cell receptor (beta chain) derives from a study of CD8+CD57+ T cells in acquired aplastic anemia (dated by TCRdb to between 2018 and 2020). Broadly, across the study: DNA extracted from sorted CD4+ and CD8+ cells had a mean of 3.2 ug, with a range of about 0.18 to 27.4 ug. CD8+CD57+ expansion was defined as frequency above the mean frequency observed in healthy subjects. Overall results and qualifications from the work: Around 27 CD8+ CDR3 sequences were shared between patients and controls but appeared highly expressed in patients and within their immunodominant clones. CD8+ Simpson's diversity did not differ significantly between patients and healthy controls (P=0.060).

Genomic DNA served as template for TCR beta VDJ combination and CDR3 sequence profiling. An Illumina HiSeq 2000 was the platform used for TCR repertoire sequencing. As for how the authors treated the data: Repertoires were assessed using TRBV/TRBJ rearrangement plots, CDR3 size and DJ length profiles, and Simpson's diversity index. The immunodominant clone was defined as the most abundant DNA sequence in deep sequencing data. CDR3 amino acid sequences were checked for sharing across subjects and were also compared against the VDJdb database and published repertoires. The public sequencing data were trimmed at Q25 with fastp and processed into clonotypes with MiXCR by TCRdb, which kept only in-frame beta chains. Entries are consolidated by CDR3 protein sequence, retaining the most common genes and DNA. What appears here as the V and J calls and clone size reflects TCRdb's work, not the paper's. Across this sample there are more than 95,000 distinct CDR3 sequences, with nearly 40% seen only once. The ten largest clones take up approximately 2.6% of the sample.

CDR1 and CDR2, looked up from the germline V gene, are SGHTA and FQGNSA. The CDR3 measures 15 amino acids from cysteine to valine. The DNA shown is the 45-base CDR3, in frame from base 1. V ends up 5 bases short and J 6 bases short, with an unmatched junction base count of 7. Remarks on this clonotype: Its cognate antigen has yet to be identified. This could be a read error, since a much larger clone is one nucleotide away.

Flow cytometry had shown CD8+CD57+ cell expansion in the patients selected for sequencing. Every patient had a diagnosis of severe acquired aplastic anemia based on International Study of Aplastic Anemia and Agranulocytosis and Camitta criteria. No patient had received any therapy when blood was sampled. In the study, sorted CD4+ and CD8+ blood T cells from patients with severe aplastic anemia and from healthy subjects underwent deep sequencing of TCR repertoires. In the USA, patient enrollment took place under clinicaltrials.gov protocols 00001620, 01623167, 00001397, 00071045, 00081523 and 00961064. Ficoll-Paque density gradient centrifugation was used to isolate peripheral blood mononuclear cells. CD4+ and CD8+ T cells were sorted by FACS or magnetic beads before DNA extraction.

This chain is built from TRBV7-2 and TRBJ2-7; 13 middle bases align to TRBD2. Sequenced input: sorted CD4+, CD8+, or CD8+CD57+ T cells (not recorded which) from PBMCs. The receptor's source is a human donor with aplastic anemia. The nucleotide sequence is TGTGCCAGCAGCAAGACTAGCGGGGGGACTTGCGAGCAGTACGTC. It translates as CASSKTSGGTCEQYV.